One sample yielded the 5 T cell receptor beta chains listed below, sequenced in a study of early T cells in non-severe SARS-CoV-2 infection. TCRdb itself ran the 5' RACE reads through MiXCR, one entry per CDR3 protein. The sample gives some 38,000 distinct CDR3 sequences, about 5% of which show up once; about a sixth is in the top ten. The specimen sequenced was whole blood. The receptor set was obtained from an adult who was a healthcare worker with PCR-confirmed SARS-CoV-2 infection or an uninfected control (not recorded which).

This clonotype has a count of ten or more. V usage is TRBV30 and J usage is TRBJ1-1; the match to TRBD1 covers 10 bases. CDR1 and CDR2 (germline): GTSNPN, SVGIG (reference sequence). J was trimmed by 4 bases and V by 2 bases; bases with no gene match: 10. The CDR3 has 16 amino acids. The CDR3 DNA follows: TGTGCCTGGAGTTCGAGGGGACAGGGGTGGGTCACTGAAGCTTTCTTT. Translation: CAWSSRGQGWVTEAFF.

This clonotype has at least ten counts. This sequence joins TRBV5-1 and TRBJ1-1; D ambiguous. The CDR3 is 13 amino acids. Looked up from germline, CDR1 is SGHRS and CDR2 is YFSETQ. V lost 0 bases and J lost 8, with 11 bases in between. In DNA, the CDR3 is TGCGCCAGCAGCTTGGAGTTTCGGTCCGAAGCTTTCTTT. It specifies CASSLEFRSEAFF.

This clonotype was picked up many times. This chain connects TRBV6-2 or TRBV6-3 to TRBJ2-1; D may be TRBD1 or TRBD2 (6 bases each). Trimming stripped 9 bases from V and 4 bases from J, with 13 bases between. Per germline, CDR1 MNHEY and CDR2 SVGEGT. CDR3 length: 13 residues. CDR3 sequence (DNA): TGTGCCAGTAATCAGGGGACTTACAATGAGCAGTTCTTC. Amino acids: CASNQGTYNEQFF.

This chain connects TRBV5-1 to TRBJ1-1, with D hard to call. The CDR3 has 12 residues. Per the germline V gene, CDR1 is SGHRS and CDR2 is YFSETQ. V lost 4 bases and J lost 5, with 9 bases in between. The CDR3 loop reads CASSLIGTEAFF. CDR3 DNA: TGCGCCAGCAGCCTTATAGGGACTGAAGCTTTCTTT.

The chain is built from TRBV24-1 and TRBJ2-3, with D maybe TRBD2 (6 bases). The CDR3 extends over 12 amino acids. Looked up from germline, CDR1 is KGHDR and CDR2 is SFDVKD. Trimming took off 5 bases at V and 11 bases at J, with 13 bases between the two ends. The CDR3 protein is CATSADGDLQYF. CDR3 DNA sequence: TGTGCCACCAGTGCCGATGGGGACTTGCAGTATTTT.